This is a list of T cell receptor beta chains from one sample in a study of glioma-infiltrating T cells. Each CDR3 protein gets one entry after TCRdb re-called the multiplex PCR reads with MiXCR. The data contain tens of thousands of distinct CDR3 sequences, 35% to 45% of them seen just once; the ten biggest clones take up approximately 38%. Sequencing was done on a sample of glioma tissue, nonneoplastic brain tissue, or PBMCs (not recorded which). These receptors all stem from a human donor with low-grade glioma or glioblastoma, undergoing nonglioma brain surgery, or in good health (not recorded which). Each CDR3 is given with its conserved first and last residue. A D gene is named only where the DNA matches it firmly. Expanded clones get a size class; other rows say once, few or many, or leave the size out.

d_call	v_call	clone_size	j_call	cdr3_nt	cdr3_aa
-	TRBV28	many	TRBJ2-7	TGTGCCAGCAGTCCCCTGAACAGGGACGAGTACTTC	CASSPLNRDEYF
TRBD2	TRBV6-5	-	TRBJ2-7	TGTGCCAGCGGTACCGGGGGGGGCTACAATGAGCAGTACTTC	CASGTGGGYNEQYF
TRBD1	TRBV18	many	TRBJ1-2	TGTGCCAGCTCACCCTTAGGACAGGACTATGGCTACACCTTC	CASSPLGQDYGYTF
-	TRBV7-2	many	TRBJ1-2	TGTGCCAGCAGCTTAGGAAGGGTTAACTATGGCTACACCTTC	CASSLGRVNYGYTF
-	TRBV28	many	TRBJ2-2	TGTGCCAGCAGCATAGACAGGCTGGAGCTGTTTTTT	CASSIDRLELFF
-	TRBV7-6	-	TRBJ2-5	TGTGCCAGCATAATAGGGGACACCCAGTACTTC	CASIIGDTQYF
TRBD2	TRBV18	-	TRBJ2-3	TGTGCCAGCTCACCAAGCGGGAGCAACCCAGATACGCGGAATTTT	CASSPSGSNPDTRNF
-	TRBV20-1	-	TRBJ2-1	TGCAGTGCTAGCTACGAGCAGCTCTTC	CSASYEQLF
-	TRBV7-9	many	TRBJ2-2	TGTGCCAGCAGCCGAGAAGTACCGGAGAACACCGGGGAGCTGTTTTTT	CASSREVPENTGELFF
-	TRBV7-2	many	TRBJ2-3	TGTGCCAGCAGCTTACGAACGCTCGGCACAGATACGCAGTATTTT	CASSLRTLGTDTQYF
-	TRBV7-9	many	TRBJ2-6	TGTGCCAGCAGCACAACCGGTATCGCCAACGTCCTGACTTTC	CASSTTGIANVLTF
-	TRBV28	-	TRBJ1-5	-	CASSFFAGGNQPQRF
-	TRBV18	-	TRBJ2-4	TGTGCCGGCTCACCACTAGTCAGTGGGGAAAAAAACATTCAGTACTTC	CAGSPLVSGEKNIQYF
-	TRBV29-1	many	TRBJ1-1	TGCAGCGTTGGGAGGGACATCCCAGCTTTCTTT	CSVGRDIPAFF
TRBD2	TRBV25-1	-	TRBJ2-5	TGTGCCACCAGAAAATCGACTAGCGGGAGAGCGGAGACCCAGTACTTC	CATRKSTSGRAETQYF
-	TRBV29-1	many	TRBJ1-2	TGCAGCGTTGGGGGGGGCGTAGGGGAGTATGGCTACACCTTC	CSVGGGVGEYGYTF
-	TRBV30	-	TRBJ2-2	TGTGCCTGGAGCGGCAGGGGTAACACCGGGGAGCTGTTTTTT	CAWSGRGNTGELFF
-	TRBV7-9	many	TRBJ2-5	TGTGCCAGCAGCTTTGTGTCAGAGACCCAGTACTTC	CASSFVSETQYF
TRBD1	TRBV6-2/TRBV6-3	-	TRBJ1-2	TGTGCCAGCAGTGAGACAGGGCCGCTGGGCTATAACTACACCTTC	CASSETGPLGYNYTF
-	TRBV28	once	TRBJ1-5	TGTGCCAGCAGTCCCCGACAGTGGGTAGGCAGCAATCAGCCCCAGCACTTT	CASSPRQWVGSNQPQHF
-	TRBV6-1	-	TRBJ1-5	TGTGCCAGCACCCCCTTAGGGAAGGGGGTCAATCAGCCACAGCATTTT	CASTPLGKGVNQPQHF
TRBD2	TRBV20-1	-	TRBJ2-7	TGCAGTGCTAGAGATAGCGGGAGAAGCTACAATCAGTACTTC	CSARDSGRSYNQYF
-	TRBV15	many	TRBJ2-1	TGTGCCACCAGCAGCTCCTCCTACAATGAGCAGTTCTTC	CATSSSSYNEQFF
-	TRBV27	-	TRBJ2-7	TGTGCCAGCAGTACCGACAGGTTGGGCGCGGGGACAGACTACGAGCAGTACTTC	CASSTDRLGAGTDYEQYF
TRBD1	TRBV5-1	-	TRBJ1-1	TGCGCCAGCAGCGACAGGGTCAACACTGGGGCTTTCTTT	CASSDRVNTGAFF
-	TRBV7-9	many	TRBJ1-1	TGTGCCAGCAGTTCGTGGGACAAGAACACTGAAGCTTTCTTT	CASSSWDKNTEAFF
-	TRBV11-1	many	TRBJ2-1	TGTGCCAGCAGTCTCGACTATGAGCAGTTCTTC	CASSLDYEQFF
TRBD1	TRBV7-2	-	TRBJ1-1	TGTGCCAGCAGCCAAGAGGACAGGGGGGTTGGGACTGAAGCTTTCTTT	CASSQEDRGVGTEAFF
-	TRBV5-4	many	TRBJ1-2	TGTGCCAGCAGCTTGGTTGGTACAGGGCACGGCTACACCTTC	CASSLVGTGHGYTF
TRBD2	TRBV27	many	TRBJ2-1	TGTGCCAGCAGTTTAGGGACTAGCTTATCCTCGTCTACAAATGAGCAGTTCTTC	CASSLGTSLSSSTNEQFF
TRBD2	TRBV9	-	TRBJ2-2	TGTGCCAGCAGCGTAATACCTAGCGGGAGTGGGGAGCTGTTTTTT	CASSVIPSGSGELFF
-	TRBV6-6	many	TRBJ1-2	TGTGCCAGCAGTTACTCCGGGAGAAACCATGGCTACACCTTC	CASSYSGRNHGYTF
-	TRBV11-2	-	TRBJ2-5	TGTGTTAGCAGCTTAAAAGAGACCCAGTACTTC	CVSSLKETQYF
-	TRBV11-2	many	TRBJ1-5	TGTGCCAGCAGTCAACAGGGAAGAGGGCAGCCCCAGCATTTT	CASSQQGRGQPQHF
-	TRBV29-1	-	TRBJ2-2	TGCAGCGTTCGGCAGTCGAACACCGGGGAGCTGTTTTTT	CSVRQSNTGELFF
-	TRBV5-1	many	TRBJ1-1	TGCGCCAGCAGCTTGGCCGAGTACACAGGGCAGGGAGCTTTCTTT	CASSLAEYTGQGAFF
-	TRBV24-1	-	TRBJ2-3	TGTGCCACCAGTGAGGGGACAACGGCAGATACGCAGTATTTT	CATSEGTTADTQYF
TRBD1	TRBV11-1	many	TRBJ2-3	TGTGCCAGCAGCTTAGGAACAGGGGCGCTCACAGATACGCAGTATTTT	CASSLGTGALTDTQYF
TRBD1	TRBV2	many	TRBJ2-7	TGTGCCAGCATGACCGGGACAGGACGTAACGAGCAGTACTTC	CASMTGTGRNEQYF
TRBD2	TRBV4-1	-	TRBJ2-1	TGCGCCAGCAGCACTACTAGCGGGGGATTCAATGAGCAGTTCTTC	CASSTTSGGFNEQFF
-	TRBV7-3	many	TRBJ2-7	TGTGCCAGCAGCTTAAGTGGGTCAAAACCCTACGAGCAGTACTTC	CASSLSGSKPYEQYF
-	TRBV20-1	many	TRBJ1-5	TGCAGTGCTAGAAGGACCCCTAATCAGCCCCAGCATTTT	CSARRTPNQPQHF
-	TRBV19	-	TRBJ2-2	TGTGCCAGTCGTATAGGAGGAACGAACACCGGGGAGCTGTTTTTT	CASRIGGTNTGELFF
TRBD1	TRBV6-4	-	TRBJ2-4	TGTGCCGTTTCGGGACAGGGAGACTTC	CAVSGQGDF
-	TRBV11-3	many	TRBJ2-3	TGTGCCAGCAGCTTAGATCAACACCATACAGATACGCAGTATTTT	CASSLDQHHTDTQYF
-	TRBV29-1	-	TRBJ2-2	TGCAGCGTTACAGGGAACACCGGGGAGCTGTTTTTT	CSVTGNTGELFF
-	TRBV27	-	TRBJ2-7	TGCGCCAGCACCAGCGTCGGAGGTGCCTACGAGCAGTACTTC	CASTSVGGAYEQYF
TRBD1	TRBV6-4	many	TRBJ2-3	TGTGCCAGCAGCCGGGACAGGCAAGATACGCAGTATTTT	CASSRDRQDTQYF
-	TRBV29-1	many	TRBJ1-2	TGCAGCGCCCACACAGGACAGTTATATGGCTACACCTTC	CSAHTGQLYGYTF
-	TRBV5-4	few	TRBJ2-5	TGTGCCAGCAGTCAGACAGGAGGCCAAGAGGCCCAGTACTTC	CASSQTGGQEAQYF
-	TRBV5-1	-	TRBJ1-5	TGCGCCAGCAGCCTGGGAAAGGGTAGCCAAAATCAGCCCCAGCATTTT	CASSLGKGSQNQPQHF
TRBD2	TRBV7-9	many	TRBJ2-1	TGTGCCAGCACCCTCCCAGGCGGCGCCGGGAGGTACTACAATGAGCAGTTCTTC	CASTLPGGAGRYYNEQFF
-	TRBV7-9	many	TRBJ1-3	TGTGCCAGCAGCTTAGCGGCGGCTCTCGGAAACACCATATATTTT	CASSLAAALGNTIYF
TRBD1	TRBV20-1	-	TRBJ2-2	TGCAGTGCTAGGGAGATGGACAGGGGGTTAACCGGGAAGCTGTTTTTT	CSAREMDRGLTGKLFF
TRBD1	TRBV20-1	many	TRBJ2-3	TGCAGTGCTGGGACAGGGGTAGATACGCAGTATTTT	CSAGTGVDTQYF